Below, 2 T cell receptor beta chains from the same sample are listed, as sequenced in a study of T cells in Graves' hyperthyroidism and ophthalmopathy. Amplification of TCR beta CDR3 regions was performed using RNA transcripts as template. First-round RT-PCR targeting the TCR CDR3 was performed with the HTBI primer set. TCRdb re-called the multiplex PCR reads through MiXCR, storing one row per CDR3 protein. The sample lists fewer than 400,000 distinct CDR3 sequences; 20% to 25% were seen once. Material: blood. Every receptor here comes from a man aged 50-60 years with Graves' hyperthyroidism.

The chain combines TRBV24-1 with TRBJ2-3; 8 nucleotides agree with TRBD2. J lost 4 bases, V lost 6 bases, and 8 bases had no gene match. Germline loops: CDR1 KGHDR, CDR2 SFDVKD. The CDR3 spans 15 residues. CDR3 in DNA: TGTGCCACCAGTCAAAGCGGGAGCTTTGCAGATACGCAGTATTTT. Translation: CATSQSGSFADTQYF.

J is TRBJ1-2 and V is TRBV6-1; D unresolved. V lost 1 base and J 7 bases, leaving 10 bases between the germline ends. In germline, CDR1 is MNHNS, CDR2 SASEGT. The CDR3 has 13 amino acids. CDR3 in DNA: TGTGCCAGCAGTGAAGAAGGCCCGACTGGCTACACCTTC. Amino acids: CASSEEGPTGYTF.